This record concerns one T cell receptor (beta chain) sequence. The antigen this receptor binds is unknown. Base qualities are missing; no much larger clone stands one base away. The cohort was made up of about 610 healthy bone marrow donors. At the time of sampling, every cohort member was nominally healthy, though immune exposures that went unrecorded were likely present. The donor tested CMV seronegative and was one of the 352 seronegative cohort members. A peripheral blood sample was provided by each donor, and peripheral blood mononuclear cells were used for TCR beta sequencing. Genomic DNA extraction from the blood cell samples was performed with the Qiagen DNeasy Blood Extraction Kit. Library preparation employed the immunoSEQ multiplex PCR assay. The multiplex PCR relied on a mix of 60 forward primers for TCR Vbeta segments and 13 reverse primers for TCR Jbeta segments. The CDR3 region of rearranged TCR beta genes was amplified from genomic DNA by a multiplex PCR assay. The amplified TCR beta libraries were sequenced on the Illumina HiSeq System as 87-base-pair reads. The authors processed their data as follows. In a later analysis, tens of millions of unique TCR beta chains were counted across the approximately 670 repertoires, and about 9.9 million of these chains were shared by at least two donors. A nearest-neighbor algorithm error-corrected the raw reads and collapsed the reads into unique sequences, merging closely related sequences to remove PCR and sequencing errors. To assign V, D and J gene segments, CDR3 sequences were aligned to IMGT reference sequences. For a sequence to be retained, a match of at least six nucleotides to both a V gene segment and a J gene segment was required. Rearrangements were called productive when the CDR3 lacked stop codons and stayed in frame with V and J; all others were non-productive. Following IMGT convention, CDR3 was defined as the stretch from the second conserved V-encoded cysteine up to the conserved J-encoded phenylalanine. The earlier analysis of some 600 of the donors excluded sequences that lacked an unambiguous match to a single V gene segment. In an earlier analysis of approximately 590 of the donors, V segments were called functional above 56.7% productive rearrangements and were called segregating when the between-donor standard deviation exceeded 5%. A statistical classification framework was developed to diagnose cytomegalovirus status using the catalog of TCR beta chain sequences. In a later analysis, TCR nucleotide sequences were compared against IMGT/GENE-DB human TR gene sequences so that V and J genes could be assigned. In a later analysis, CDR3 sequences and most-parsimonious VDJ recombination scenarios were assigned using the TCRdist pipeline. In a later analysis, each TCR beta chain was defined by its CDR3 amino acid sequence together with its V-gene family, and reads without a unique V-gene family were excluded. In a later analysis, 450 to 600 highly shared, low-generation-probability nucleotide sequences were removed to address suspected cross-contamination and a sequencing artifact. In a later analysis, a clonal expansion index was calculated for each public chain from normalized within-repertoire ranks of inferred template counts. A later analysis computed generation probabilities with a VDJ recombination model fitted to out-of-frame rearrangements, and checked the results against IGoR. Hypergeometric tests were used in a later analysis to score TCR-TCR, TCR-HLA and TCR-CMV co-occurrence, with a repertoire-size bias correction applied to the TCR pairs. To estimate false discovery rates, a later analysis permuted the HLA or CMV assignments 20 times. In a later analysis, co-occurring TCRs were grouped using DBSCAN, and TCRdist sequence similarity was added for clustering within HLA-allele-positive subsets. Co-occurrence clustering excluded repertoires with fewer than 30,000 or more than 120,000 public chains, plus five with anomalous nucleotide sharing. TCRdb's version of the immuneACCESS table is confined to in-frame rearrangements and falls short of the full clone set. An unresolved V gene accounts for under half of the shortfall where checked; the remainder is of unknown origin. That table furnishes V, J and clone size, whereas the DNA furnished D and trimming. Recorded for this sample are about 100,000 clones; around 73% of them occurred a single time. 1.5% to 2% of the sample goes to the ten largest clones.

From a lookup of the germline V gene, CDR1 and CDR2 are SGHRS and YFSETQ. Taken from cysteine to phenylalanine, the CDR3 has 15 residues. Just CDR3 DNA is preserved here, 45 bases in frame from base 1. The V and J ends are trimmed by 0 bases and 0 bases, leaving 7 bases between them. The source of the sample is a study of cytomegalovirus exposure and HLA in healthy donors (dated by TCRdb to about 2017). The study in broad terms: An earlier analysis of several hundred of the donors reported 276 Gb of sequence data and 95 million to 120 million unique TCR beta sequences obtained from about 179 million T cells. An early release that covered about 600 HLA-typed donors contained approximately 320 gigabases of sequencing data and tens of millions of unique TCR sequences. The genetic ancestry cluster associated with self-reported Caucasian donors included about four fifths of the 300 to 400 genotyped donors. The study aimed to test whether signatures of past pathogen exposure could be identified by cataloging public T cell receptors. Using immunosequencing, the study profiled T cell repertoires from some 670 subjects and related those repertoires to cytomegalovirus serostatus. Along with the approximately 670-subject first cohort, a separate validation cohort of some 130 different subjects was used. To predict cytomegalovirus infection status, the study brought together high-throughput TCR immunosequencing, statistical association of individual TCRs with disease status, and machine learning. A later analysis re-examined previously published TCR beta repertoires from just over 650 donors and added high-resolution HLA genotyping to investigate patterns of TCR occurrence. The later analysis used no new phenotypic data to find candidate immune exposures, relying instead on TCR beta sequences and their occurrence across donors. An earlier analysis of a few hundred of the donors applied high-throughput TCR beta sequencing to assess whether each TCR beta V gene segment acted as functional or pseudogenic. Alongside the repertoire data, information on donor age, sex, ethnicity and CMV serostatus was compiled. A later genetic analysis used genome-wide SNP genotypes for about three fifths of the 666 donors, treating that subset as a discovery cohort. Every repertoire in the discovery cohort had been generated on one and the same sequencing platform. Both class I and class II loci were covered by HLA typing, at four-digit resolution. Typing coverage differed by locus: A, B, C, DRB1 and DQB1 were typed in roughly 620-630 donors, DQA1 in about 500, DPA1 in around 600, and DPB1 in 450 to 480. Because of strong linkage in the cohort, roughly five DR-DQ haplotypes were treated as single units for association and clustering. Across 398 genotyped donors of the cohort, an average of approximately 240,000 unique TCR beta nucleotide sequences per donor were sequenced, and roughly 20% of those sequences were non-productive.

The full study reports these points: Across donors, most TCR sequences were observed very rarely, whereas some public TCRs were present in many individuals. In vitro tests confirmed that a few of the cytomegalovirus-associated TCR beta chains recognize cytomegalovirus antigens. Roughly uniform sequencing depth across donors was assumed in presence/absence analyses, although this assumption may not hold. In an earlier analysis of approximately 600 of the donors, most TCR beta V segments were observed in productive rearrangements about 90% or about 30% of the time, broadly matching IMGT annotations. When HLA alleles, especially DR and DQ, strongly co-occurred, TCR associations were difficult to assign to individual alleles. Specific HLA alleles were associated with over 15,000 TCR beta sequences at a false discovery rate of 0.05 in a later analysis. Compared with the approximately 710-donor mean, donors in an Asian-associated ancestry cluster had fewer N-insertions in productive TCRs, according to a later genetic analysis. According to a later analysis, parvovirus B19, influenza, CMV and Epstein-Barr virus appeared linked to several top co-occurrence clusters. The study gave a list of about 150 TCR beta chains associated with cytomegalovirus. A later analysis found that most CMV-associated TCR beta chains appeared HLA-restricted, with HLA associations seemingly driven largely by CMV exposure. In a later genetic analysis, a missense DCLRE1C variant was associated with V-gene and J-gene trimming of TCR beta chains, and the association was replicated in an independent cohort. This cohort had only TCR beta chains sequenced, and the lack of alpha or paired-chain data limited which features could be detected. A later analysis found that TCR association rates varied across HLA loci, with DRB1 alleles showing the most associated TCRs and HLA-C alleles the fewest. A further reported finding was that TCR beta sequences accurately predicted the HLA-A and HLA-B alleles for most subjects in the first cohort. It was suggested by the authors that the approach could potentially be generalized to other disease states and immunological phenotypes. Because counts were too low, about 18 rarely observed V segments, including chromosome 9 orphons, were excluded from the earlier analysis of 587 of the donors. A cluster of highly shared sequence variants was judged likely to be a technical artifact of the sequencing pipeline. Linkage disequilibrium might explain the correlated functional status among segregating V segments, but an unknown experimental factor could not be excluded. The 87-base-pair reads could not distinguish some IMGT-functional V segments, including TRBV6-2 and TRBV6-3, so those segments were excluded. CMV serostatus was the only immune exposure information available for the cohort. Compared with equally common non-associated chains, HLA-associated TCR beta chains in a later analysis were more clonally expanded and had lower generation probabilities. In both the original and validation cohorts, the classifier was reported to diagnose cytomegalovirus status with high specificity and sensitivity. HLA typing was unavailable for some donors at each locus, so association tests used only the typed subset.

The clonotype originates from a woman aged 40-49 years in good health and CMV-seronegative. The chain is assembled from TRBV5-1 and TRBJ2-1; the D gene assignment is ambiguous. The sample consisted of PBMCs. The nucleotide sequence is given as TGCGCCAGCAGCTTGGAGTTTAGCTCCTACAATGAGCAGTTCTTC. This yields the protein CASSLEFSSYNEQFF.